A single sample gave rise to the 20 T cell receptor beta chains below, sequenced in a study of beta chain features in type 1 diabetes. Study-level points and caveats: Patients with Type 1 diabetes showed moderately but significantly shorter TCRB CDR3s in all four CD4+ subsets.

For these receptors, no antigen is known. Expressed TCRB transcripts were sequenced, since all the RNA that had been isolated was reverse transcribed. TCRdb's table, derived via immunoSEQ multiplex PCR, lists solely in-frame clones and lacks some. The table has fewer than 110,000 clones, over 25% seen once. Sequenced sample: central memory CD4+ T cells from blood. Receptors were obtained from a woman in her late teens or twenties with type 1 diabetes.

This chain uses TRBV4-1 with TRBJ2-2; D is undetermined. Per germline, CDR1 MGHRA and CDR2 YSYEKL. This CDR3 is 15 amino acids long. Deletions cut 2 bases from V and 0 bases from J, with 7 bases between. CDR3 nucleotides: TGCGCCAGCAGCCAACAGAACACGAACACCGGGGAGCTGTTTTTT. Translated: CASSQQNTNTGELFF.

The rearrangement joins TRBV11-2 to TRBJ2-7; 12 bases line up with TRBD2. CDR1 is SGHAT, CDR2 FQNNGV, per germline. The junction had 5 bases not matched to a gene; V was cut back by 4 bases and J by 7 bases. The CDR3 totals 14 residues. The CDR3 is CASSSTSGSGEQYF. CDR3 sequence (DNA): TGTGCCAGCAGCTCGACTAGCGGGAGTGGAGAGCAGTACTTC.

The rearrangement links TRBV30 to TRBJ1-6; D is unresolved. Germline V gene lookup returns CDR1 GTSNPN and CDR2 SVGIG (reference sequence). Trimming removed 8 bases from V and 0 bases from J, with 14 bases in between. The CDR3 consists of 15 residues. Written as DNA, the CDR3 is TGTGCCACTAGGGCATCGAGCTCCTATAATTCACCCCTCCACTTT. It codes for CATRASSSYNSPLHF.

This clone turned up a few times. This rearrangement joins TRBV2 to TRBJ1-1; possible D gene TRBD1, 5 bases. V was shortened by 3 bases and J by 9 bases, with 14 bases between the two germline ends. The CDR3 length is 13 residues. The germline V gene encodes CDR1 SNHLY and CDR2 FYNNEI. In DNA, the CDR3 is TGTGCCAGCAGTGAGTTCCCAGGGCTAAAAGCTTTCTTT. Its protein product is CASSEFPGLKAFF. Full variable domain (rest looked up from reference TRBV2 and TRBJ1-1): EPEVTQTPSHQVTQMGQEVILRCVPISNHLYFYWYRQILGQKVEFLVSFYNNEISEKSEIFDDQFSVERPDGSNFTLKIRSTKLEDSAMYFCASSEFPGLKAFFGQGTRLTVV.

The table lists this clone with a few counts. The chain recombines TRBV7-2 with TRBJ1-1, with TRBD1 as a possible D gene (6 bases). Germline V lookup: CDR1 SGHTA, CDR2 FQGNSA. The CDR3 loop spans 14 amino acids. V was shortened by 4 bases and J by 7 bases, with 16 bases between the two germline ends. In DNA, the CDR3 is TGTGCCAGCAGCTCCAGGGGCCTCGCCTATGAAGCTTTCTTT. It translates to CASSSRGLAYEAFF.

This clone was detected only a few times. The chain has TRBV28 and TRBJ2-2, with 7 bases that match TRBD1. J was trimmed by 0 bases and V by 6 bases; bases with no gene match: 7. The CDR3 spans 16 residues. Germline V gene data show CDR1 as MDHEN and CDR2 as SYDVKM. CDR3 protein: CASRSGGAPNTGELFF. The CDR3 nucleotides are TGTGCCAGCAGGTCAGGGGGTGCCCCGAACACCGGGGAGCTGTTTTTT.

The J gene is TRBJ1-1, the V gene TRBV29-1; tentatively, D is TRBD1 (5 bases). Looked up from germline, CDR1 is SQVTM and CDR2 is ANQGSEA. This CDR3 is 14 amino acids long. Trimming removed 3 bases from V and 8 bases from J, with 19 bases in between. The CDR3 protein is CSVDLVQSRVEAFF. The CDR3 DNA sequence: TGCAGCGTTGATCTCGTACAGTCCAGGGTCGAAGCTTTCTTT.

This clone was found a few times. The chain is built from TRBV30 and TRBJ2-2, with D perhaps matching TRBD2 (5 bases). The germline gives CDR1 GTSNPN, CDR2 SVGIG (reference sequence). Trimming stripped 3 bases from V and 6 bases from J, with 14 bases between. The CDR3 extends over 14 amino acids. The CDR3: CAWSPTRGAGELFF. Here the CDR3 DNA reads TGTGCCTGGAGCCCTACTAGAGGTGCCGGGGAGCTGTTTTTT.

This clone was counted a few times. This sequence joins TRBV19 and TRBJ1-5; the match to TRBD1 covers 9 bases. The CDR3 consists of 19 residues. V shed 5 bases and J 1 base; nucleotides not matched to a gene: 15. CDR1 and CDR2 (germline): LNHDA, SQIVND (reference sequence). The CDR3 DNA sequence: TGTGCCAGTAGTGCCTACAGGGGGCGCCGAGCTATGAGCAATCAGCCCCAGCATTTT. Translating gives CASSAYRGRRAMSNQPQHF.

This clone was counted only a few times. The chain employs TRBV1 and TRBJ2-5; TRBD2 is the table's D call and was not checked against the DNA. TRBV1 is a pseudogene locus. CDR3 length equals 17 residues. CDR3 in amino acids: CTSSRTSGSSLQETQYF. CDR3 DNA: TGCACCAGCAGCCGTACTAGCGGGAGCTCGCTACAAGAGACCCAGTACTTC.

V and J are TRBV28 and TRBJ2-7, with TRBD1 matching over 10 bases. Germline CDR1 reads MDHEN; CDR2 reads SYDVKM. The CDR3 runs 15 residues. With V trimmed by 2 bases and J by 4 bases, 5 bases remained unmatched. The CDR3 nucleotides are TGTGCCAGCAGTTTACCCATGGGACAGGGGTACGAGCAGTACTTC. It codes for CASSLPMGQGYEQYF. The whole variable domain, filled in from reference TRBV28 and TRBJ2-7, reads DVKVTQSSRYLVKRTGEKVFLECVQDMDHENMFWYRQDPGLGLRLIYFSYDVKMKEKGDIPEGYSVSREKKERFSLILESASTNQTSMYLCASSLPMGQGYEQYFGPGTRLTVT.

This clone was detected only a few times. This sample also contains other DNA sequences that code for the same CDR3. This rearrangement joins TRBV9 to TRBJ1-4; D gene uncertain. Germline V CDR1 and CDR2: SGDLS, YYNGEE. This CDR3 has 14 residues. The germline V and J ends were trimmed by 2 bases and 0 bases, with 5 bases remaining between them. The CDR3 DNA sequence: TGTGCCAGCAGCGTTACTGCAACTAATGAAAAACTGTTTTTT. Its translation is CASSVTATNEKLFF.

This chain joins TRBV29-1 and TRBJ2-3, with 11 bases matching TRBD1. After removal of 6 bases from V and 0 bases from J, the junction contained 2 bases not matched to a gene. The CDR3 totals 14 residues. Germline V gene data show CDR1 as SQVTM and CDR2 as ANQGSEA. The DNA for the CDR3 is TGCAGCGTCGGACAGGGGGCTAGCACAGATACGCAGTATTTT. Its protein product is CSVGQGASTDTQYF.

Only a few counts were recorded for this clone. This CDR3 reads CAWSSGDTDTQYF. DNA of the CDR3: TGTGCCTGGAGTTCCGGGGATACAGATACGCAGTATTTT. This chain connects TRBV30 to TRBJ2-3; possible D gene TRBD2, 5 bases. Germline CDR1 and CDR2: GTSNPN and SVGIG (reference sequence). The CDR3 covers 13 residues. Trimming cost V 2 bases and J 3 bases, with 9 bases left between them.

This clone has a handful of counts. The CDR3 DNA sequence: TGCGCCAGCAGCTCAGGACTGTGGGATGAGCAGTTCTTC. This translates into CASSSGLWDEQFF. This rearrangement joins TRBV5-1 to TRBJ2-1; D possibly corresponds to TRBD2 (5 bases). The CDR3 consists of 13 residues. The germline gives CDR1 SGHRS, CDR2 YFSETQ. V was shortened by 3 bases and J by 8 bases, with 12 bases between the two germline ends.

V usage is TRBV11-2 and J usage is TRBJ2-1; TRBD2 matches at 12 bases. The CDR3 loop spans 17 amino acids. Germline CDR1 reads SGHAT; CDR2 reads FQNNGV. The ends lost 2 bases at V and 8 bases at J; junction bases unmatched: 10. CDR3 amino acids: CASSLKGGLAGGDEQFF. Here the CDR3 DNA reads TGTGCCAGCAGCTTAAAGGGGGGGCTAGCGGGAGGGGATGAGCAGTTCTTC.

V and J are TRBV2 and TRBJ2-7; the match to TRBD2 covers 7 bases. There are 12 residues in the CDR3. Germline V gene lookup returns CDR1 SNHLY and CDR2 FYNNEI. V lost 5 bases and J lost 5; bases outside the gene matches: 3. CDR3 in DNA: TGTGCCAGCAGTCGGACTAGTAACGAGCAGTACTTC. Protein: CASSRTSNEQYF.

This clone has more than one count but fewer than ten. This chain links TRBV20-1 with TRBJ2-5; D gene ambiguous. Trimming took 6 bases from V and 0 from J, leaving 5 bases between them. Germline lookup yields CDR1 DFQATT and CDR2 SNEGSKA (reference sequence). This CDR3 comprises 11 residues. CDR3 sequence: CSAAYQETQYF. For the CDR3, the DNA is TGCAGTGCCGCGTACCAAGAGACCCAGTACTTC.

This clone showed up just a few times. The chain has TRBV5-1 and TRBJ2-7; 10 bases map to TRBD1. The CDR3 contains 15 residues. CDR1 SGHRS and CDR2 YFSETQ come from the germline V gene. Unmatched junction bases numbered 6, after V lost 4 bases and J lost 2 bases. CDR3 DNA sequence: TGCGCCAGCAGCGAGGGACAGGGGTATACCTACGAGCAGTACTTC. Its protein product is CASSEGQGYTYEQYF.

The chain combines TRBV14 with TRBJ1-1, with 9 bases that match TRBD1. V lost 0 bases and J lost 5; bases outside the gene matches: 10. This CDR3 has 17 residues. CDR1 SGHDN and CDR2 FVKESK come from the germline V gene. In DNA, the CDR3 is TGTGCCAGCAGCCAAGACTGGGACAGGGCCTCGGAGACTGAAGCTTTCTTT. The encoded protein is CASSQDWDRASETEAFF.